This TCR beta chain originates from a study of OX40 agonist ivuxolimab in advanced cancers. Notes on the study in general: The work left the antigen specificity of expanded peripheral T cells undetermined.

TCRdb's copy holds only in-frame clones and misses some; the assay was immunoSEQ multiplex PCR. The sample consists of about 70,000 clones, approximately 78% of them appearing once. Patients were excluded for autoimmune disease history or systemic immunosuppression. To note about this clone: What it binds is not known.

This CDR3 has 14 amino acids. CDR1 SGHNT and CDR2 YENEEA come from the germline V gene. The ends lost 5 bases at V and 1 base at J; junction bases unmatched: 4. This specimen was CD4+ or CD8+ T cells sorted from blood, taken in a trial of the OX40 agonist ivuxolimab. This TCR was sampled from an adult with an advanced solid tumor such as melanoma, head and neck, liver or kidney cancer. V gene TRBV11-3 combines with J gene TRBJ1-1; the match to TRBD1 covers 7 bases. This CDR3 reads CASSVGGGNTEAFF. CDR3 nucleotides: TGTGCCAGCAGCGTAGGGGGCGGGAACACTGAAGCTTTCTTT.